Listed below are T cell receptor beta chains from one sample, sequenced in a study of blood T cell repertoires in COVID-19. This table comes from immunoSEQ multiplex PCR, and its TCRdb copy is limited to in-frame clones, with some not included. The data show tens of thousands of clones, with around 89% seen just once and roughly 1.2% held by the top ten. The sequenced material came from peripheral blood. The receptor set was obtained from a woman in her sixties with acute or convalescent COVID-19. Both conserved end residues are part of each CDR3. Each record gives: D gene, V gene, J gene, clone size, CDR3 protein, CDR3 DNA. The D gene is left open where the match is weak. Not all rows give a size; the values are once, few, many and, for expanded clones, a class.

d_gene: .
v_gene: TRBV10-3
j_gene: TRBJ1-2
abundance: .
CDR3aa: CAISEVDRQWTF
CDR3nt: TGTGCCATCAGTGAGGTGGACAGACAGTGGACCTTC

d_gene: .
v_gene: TRBV18
j_gene: TRBJ1-1
abundance: once
CDR3aa: CASSLQVQGTYTEAFF
CDR3nt: TGTGCCAGCTCACTGCAGGTACAGGGTACGTACACTGAAGCTTTCTTT

d_gene: .
v_gene: TRBV7-2
j_gene: TRBJ2-1
abundance: .
CDR3aa: CASSLDVEGVDEQFF
CDR3nt: TGTGCCAGCAGCTTAGACGTAGAAGGGGTAGATGAGCAGTTCTTC

d_gene: .
v_gene: TRBV3-1/TRBV3-2
j_gene: TRBJ2-1
abundance: .
CDR3aa: CASSQLARFAEQFF
CDR3nt: TGTGCCAGCAGCCAACTAGCGAGGTTCGCTGAGCAGTTCTTC

d_gene: TRBD1
v_gene: TRBV19
j_gene: TRBJ1-5
abundance: .
CDR3aa: CASTRQGYSNQPQHF
CDR3nt: TGTGCCAGTACAAGACAGGGCTATAGCAATCAGCCCCAGCATTTT

d_gene: .
v_gene: TRBV5-4
j_gene: TRBJ2-2
abundance: .
CDR3aa: CASSLFRNTGELFF
CDR3nt: TGTGCCAGCAGCTTGTTTAGAAACACCGGGGAGCTGTTTTTT

d_gene: .
v_gene: TRBV5-1
j_gene: TRBJ1-1
abundance: once
CDR3aa: CASSPTLSEEAFF
CDR3nt: TGCGCCAGCAGCCCAACCCTCTCAGAAGAAGCTTTCTTT

d_gene: TRBD1
v_gene: TRBV7-8
j_gene: TRBJ1-5
abundance: .
CDR3aa: CASSWTGQRNQPQHF
CDR3nt: TGTGCCAGCAGCTGGACAGGGCAGCGCAATCAGCCCCAGCATTTT

d_gene: TRBD1
v_gene: TRBV6-1
j_gene: TRBJ1-3
abundance: .
CDR3aa: CASTGTVIGNTIYF
CDR3nt: TGTGCCAGCACCGGGACAGTAATCGGAAACACCATATATTTT

d_gene: .
v_gene: TRBV7-9
j_gene: TRBJ2-1
abundance: .
CDR3aa: CASSSLRLLVEQFF
CDR3nt: TGTGCCAGCAGCTCGCTTCGGTTACTAGTGGAGCAGTTCTTC

d_gene: TRBD2
v_gene: TRBV7-2
j_gene: TRBJ2-5
abundance: .
CDR3aa: CASSPSSGGASETQYF
CDR3nt: TGTGCCAGCAGCCCGAGTAGCGGGGGGGCCTCGGAGACCCAGTACTTC

d_gene: .
v_gene: TRBV20-1
j_gene: TRBJ1-2
abundance: .
CDR3aa: CSASNRDIYGYTF
CDR3nt: TGCAGTGCTAGTAACAGGGACATCTATGGCTACACCTTC

d_gene: TRBD1
v_gene: TRBV4-2
j_gene: TRBJ1-2
abundance: .
CDR3aa: CASSQGLGGDGYTF
CDR3nt: TGTGCCAGCAGCCAAGGGTTAGGGGGCGATGGCTACACCTTC

d_gene: TRBD1
v_gene: TRBV5-1
j_gene: TRBJ2-3
abundance: .
CDR3aa: CASRGQGTDTQYF
CDR3nt: TGCGCCAGCAGAGGACAGGGCACAGATACGCAGTATTTT

d_gene: .
v_gene: TRBV4-3
j_gene: TRBJ1-1
abundance: once
CDR3aa: CASSQISGVEAFF
CDR3nt: TGCGCCAGCAGCCAAATTAGCGGGGTCGAAGCTTTCTTT

d_gene: TRBD1
v_gene: TRBV6-5
j_gene: TRBJ1-4
abundance: .
CDR3aa: CASSRGGQGDEKLFF
CDR3nt: TGTGCCAGCTCCCGAGGGGGACAGGGGGATGAAAAACTGTTTTTT

d_gene: TRBD2
v_gene: TRBV20-1
j_gene: TRBJ2-3
abundance: .
CDR3aa: CSASFWRETGGTQYF
CDR3nt: TGCAGTGCTAGTTTTTGGCGGGAAACCGGGGGGACGCAGTATTTT

d_gene: .
v_gene: TRBV6-2/TRBV6-3
j_gene: TRBJ1-2
abundance: few
CDR3aa: CASSSMSVYGYTF
CDR3nt: TGTGCCAGCAGTTCAATGAGCGTTTATGGCTACACCTTC

d_gene: TRBD1
v_gene: TRBV18
j_gene: TRBJ1-1
abundance: few
CDR3aa: CASSPFGQGTMEEAFF
CDR3nt: TGTGCCAGCTCACCGTTCGGACAGGGAACAATGGAGGAAGCTTTCTTT

d_gene: .
v_gene: TRBV5-1
j_gene: TRBJ2-5
abundance: .
CDR3aa: CASSLAQLPRTQYF
CDR3nt: TGCGCCAGCAGCTTAGCGCAGCTACCTCGGACCCAGTACTTC

d_gene: .
v_gene: TRBV30
j_gene: TRBJ2-3
abundance: .
CDR3aa: CAWRVAGSTDTQYF
CDR3nt: TGTGCCTGGAGAGTGGCGGGTAGCACAGATACGCAGTATTTT

d_gene: .
v_gene: TRBV2
j_gene: TRBJ1-6
abundance: .
CDR3aa: CASSPIFSEALHF
CDR3nt: TGTGCCAGCAGTCCTATTTTTTCTGAGGCCCTCCACTTT

d_gene: .
v_gene: TRBV12-3/TRBV12-4
j_gene: TRBJ1-1
abundance: .
CDR3aa: CASSLRQNEAFF
CDR3nt: TGTGCCAGCAGTTTACGACAGAATGAAGCTTTCTTT

d_gene: .
v_gene: TRBV5-4
j_gene: TRBJ2-4
abundance: .
CDR3aa: CASSSPVGLAKNIQYF
CDR3nt: TGTGCCAGCAGCTCCCCGGTGGGGCTAGCCAAAAACATTCAGTACTTC

d_gene: .
v_gene: TRBV6-5
j_gene: TRBJ2-3
abundance: .
CDR3aa: CASRDPSTDTQYF
CDR3nt: TGTGCCAGCCGAGATCCTTCCACAGATACGCAGTATTTT

d_gene: .
v_gene: TRBV5-1
j_gene: TRBJ2-5
abundance: few
CDR3aa: CASRRSGSRMETQYF
CDR3nt: TGCGCCAGCAGGAGGAGCGGTAGTAGGATGGAGACCCAGTACTTC

d_gene: TRBD2
v_gene: TRBV19
j_gene: TRBJ2-1
abundance: .
CDR3aa: CASSTIMGLAGGPGNEQFF
CDR3nt: TGTGCCAGTAGTACGATAATGGGACTAGCGGGAGGGCCGGGGAATGAGCAGTTCTTC

d_gene: .
v_gene: TRBV6-5
j_gene: TRBJ2-1
abundance: .
CDR3aa: CASGGGGLTYNEQFF
CDR3nt: TGTGCCAGCGGGGGGGGCGGTCTCACCTACAATGAGCAGTTCTTC

d_gene: .
v_gene: TRBV18
j_gene: TRBJ1-3
abundance: .
CDR3aa: CASSPGGDTIYF
CDR3nt: TGTGCCAGCTCACCGGGGGGTGACACCATATATTTT

d_gene: .
v_gene: TRBV7-9
j_gene: TRBJ2-1
abundance: .
CDR3aa: CASRSAGFHEQFF
CDR3nt: TGTGCCAGCCGGTCTGCAGGGTTTCATGAGCAGTTCTTC

d_gene: TRBD1
v_gene: TRBV5-4
j_gene: TRBJ2-1
abundance: .
CDR3aa: CASSQGQGSNEQFF
CDR3nt: TGTGCCAGCAGTCAGGGACAGGGGAGCAATGAGCAGTTCTTC

d_gene: TRBD1
v_gene: TRBV5-1
j_gene: TRBJ2-5
abundance: .
CDR3aa: CASSQGARETQYF
CDR3nt: TGCGCCAGCAGCCAGGGGGCCAGGGAGACCCAGTACTTC

d_gene: .
v_gene: TRBV29-1
j_gene: TRBJ2-2
abundance: .
CDR3aa: CSVEGPLQGRGELFF
CDR3nt: TGCAGCGTTGAAGGGCCCCTCCAGGGCCGAGGGGAGCTGTTTTTT

d_gene: .
v_gene: TRBV9
j_gene: TRBJ1-3
abundance: .
CDR3aa: CASSVRGGEGNTIYF
CDR3nt: TGTGCCAGCAGCGTACGGGGGGGTGAAGGAAACACCATATATTTT

d_gene: TRBD1
v_gene: TRBV5-4
j_gene: TRBJ1-2
abundance: .
CDR3aa: CASSLGTQGADYGYTF
CDR3nt: TGTGCCAGCAGCCTCGGGACCCAGGGGGCCGACTATGGCTACACCTTC

d_gene: .
v_gene: TRBV9
j_gene: TRBJ2-3
abundance: .
CDR3aa: CASSVEGGGTDTQYF
CDR3nt: TGTGCCAGCAGCGTAGAGGGAGGAGGCACAGATACGCAGTATTTT

d_gene: TRBD1
v_gene: TRBV7-7
j_gene: TRBJ1-4
abundance: .
CDR3aa: CASSRTGNNEKLFF
CDR3nt: TGTGCCAGCAGCAGGACAGGGAATAATGAAAAACTGTTTTTT

d_gene: .
v_gene: TRBV6-5
j_gene: TRBJ2-1
abundance: .
CDR3aa: CASEKSYYNEQFF
CDR3nt: TGTGCCAGCGAGAAGAGTTATTACAATGAGCAGTTCTTC

d_gene: TRBD2
v_gene: TRBV9
j_gene: TRBJ2-1
abundance: .
CDR3aa: CASSVFQGGDEQFF
CDR3nt: TGTGCCAGCAGCGTATTTCAGGGAGGGGATGAGCAGTTCTTC

d_gene: .
v_gene: TRBV7-9
j_gene: TRBJ2-4
abundance: once
CDR3aa: CASSPKNIQYF
CDR3nt: TGTGCCAGCAGCCCAAAAAACATTCAGTACTTC

d_gene: .
v_gene: TRBV9
j_gene: TRBJ1-2
abundance: .
CDR3aa: CASSVDVGGYTF
CDR3nt: TGTGCCAGCAGCGTAGACGTCGGTGGCTACACCTTC

d_gene: TRBD1
v_gene: TRBV28
j_gene: TRBJ1-2
abundance: .
CDR3aa: CASSLPAGQGSGYTF
CDR3nt: TGTGCCAGCAGTCTCCCCGCCGGACAGGGGTCTGGCTACACCTTC

d_gene: .
v_gene: TRBV14
j_gene: TRBJ1-6
abundance: .
CDR3aa: CASSQAPGVSPLHF
CDR3nt: TGTGCCAGCAGCCAAGCTCCAGGGGTATCACCCCTCCACTTT

d_gene: .
v_gene: TRBV3-1/TRBV3-2
j_gene: TRBJ1-1
abundance: .
CDR3aa: CASSQDIRGTEAFF
CDR3nt: TGTGCCAGCAGCCAAGATATAAGGGGGACTGAAGCTTTCTTT

d_gene: .
v_gene: TRBV6-5
j_gene: TRBJ2-2
abundance: .
CDR3aa: CASSSVGELFF
CDR3nt: TGTGCCAGCAGTTCCGTCGGGGAGCTGTTTTTT

d_gene: TRBD1
v_gene: TRBV29-1
j_gene: TRBJ1-5
abundance: few
CDR3aa: CSVAGTDNQPQHF
CDR3nt: TGCAGCGTCGCAGGGACAGACAATCAGCCCCAGCATTTT

d_gene: TRBD2
v_gene: TRBV4-3
j_gene: TRBJ2-1
abundance: once
CDR3aa: CASSQVGSGGGEQFF
CDR3nt: TGCGCCAGCAGCCAAGTAGGGAGTGGGGGAGGGGAGCAGTTCTTC

d_gene: .
v_gene: TRBV4-1
j_gene: TRBJ1-3
abundance: .
CDR3aa: CASSQDLLGNTIYF
CDR3nt: TGCGCCAGCAGCCAAGATTTATTGGGAAACACCATATATTTT

d_gene: TRBD2
v_gene: TRBV25-1
j_gene: TRBJ2-1
abundance: once
CDR3aa: CASSRAGVGFF
CDR3nt: TGTGCCAGCAGTAGAGCGGGAGTTGGGTTCTTC

d_gene: .
v_gene: TRBV12-3/TRBV12-4
j_gene: TRBJ1-2
abundance: .
CDR3aa: CASSFGQGNGYTF
CDR3nt: TGTGCCAGCAGTTTTGGCCAGGGGAACGGCTACACCTTC

d_gene: .
v_gene: TRBV18
j_gene: TRBJ2-2
abundance: .
CDR3aa: CASSPSTSHTGELFF
CDR3nt: TGTGCCAGCTCACCCTCTACTAGCCACACCGGGGAGCTGTTTTTT

d_gene: .
v_gene: TRBV30
j_gene: TRBJ1-4
abundance: .
CDR3aa: CAWNQRGEKLFF
CDR3nt: TGTGCCTGGAACCAAAGAGGTGAAAAACTGTTTTTT

d_gene: TRBD1
v_gene: TRBV7-2
j_gene: TRBJ2-1
abundance: .
CDR3aa: CASSFWDRGRGEQFF
CDR3nt: TGTGCCAGCAGCTTTTGGGACAGGGGGAGAGGTGAGCAGTTCTTC

d_gene: TRBD1
v_gene: TRBV19
j_gene: TRBJ1-6
abundance: few
CDR3aa: CASSQTGVYSPLHF
CDR3nt: TGTGCCAGTAGCCAGACAGGGGTATATTCACCCCTCCACTTT

d_gene: .
v_gene: TRBV28
j_gene: TRBJ2-1
abundance: .
CDR3aa: CASSFPGIDYNEQFF
CDR3nt: TGTGCCAGCAGTTTCCCAGGGATTGATTACAATGAGCAGTTCTTC

d_gene: .
v_gene: TRBV27
j_gene: TRBJ2-1
abundance: .
CDR3aa: CASRLGGADQQFF
CDR3nt: TGTGCCAGCAGGTTGGGGGGGGCCGATCAGCAGTTCTTC

d_gene: TRBD1
v_gene: TRBV19
j_gene: TRBJ1-5
abundance: .
CDR3aa: CASSDRAGGNQPQHF
CDR3nt: TGTGCCAGTAGCGACAGGGCAGGAGGAAATCAGCCCCAGCATTTT

d_gene: .
v_gene: TRBV12-5
j_gene: TRBJ2-2
abundance: .
CDR3aa: CASGLGARANTGELFF
CDR3nt: TGTGCTAGTGGTTTGGGGGCCAGGGCGAACACCGGGGAGCTGTTTTTT

d_gene: TRBD2
v_gene: TRBV14
j_gene: TRBJ2-5
abundance: .
CDR3aa: CASSLGLARMSETQYF
CDR3nt: TGTGCCAGCAGCCTGGGACTAGCGCGGATGAGTGAGACCCAGTACTTC

d_gene: TRBD1
v_gene: TRBV7-2
j_gene: TRBJ1-2
abundance: .
CDR3aa: CASSLGGTGDYGYTF
CDR3nt: TGTGCCAGCAGCTTAGGTGGGACAGGGGACTATGGCTACACCTTC